Below, one TCR beta chain is given with its context. Trimming shortened V by 7 bases and J by 3 bases, and 7 bases separated the two germline ends. Germline CDR1 is MDHEN and CDR2 is SYDVKM. The CDR3 length is 12 residues. It was with 60 Vbeta and 13 Jbeta primers that the PCR ran. Libraries were prepared by immunoSEQ multiplex PCR; TCRdb keeps only in-frame clonotypes and omits some of them. Of some 200,000 clones in the sample, around 85% were seen once. This sample was taken from a study of cytomegalovirus exposure and HLA in healthy donors. The source of this sequence is a man aged 50 to 59 in good health and CMV-seronegative. The chain combines TRBV28 with TRBJ2-1, with a possible D match to TRBD2 (5 bases). The sequencing sample was made of PBMCs. Written as DNA, the CDR3 is TGTGCCAGCACTGGACTCTACAATGAGCAGTTCTTC. Encoded protein: CASTGLYNEQFF.